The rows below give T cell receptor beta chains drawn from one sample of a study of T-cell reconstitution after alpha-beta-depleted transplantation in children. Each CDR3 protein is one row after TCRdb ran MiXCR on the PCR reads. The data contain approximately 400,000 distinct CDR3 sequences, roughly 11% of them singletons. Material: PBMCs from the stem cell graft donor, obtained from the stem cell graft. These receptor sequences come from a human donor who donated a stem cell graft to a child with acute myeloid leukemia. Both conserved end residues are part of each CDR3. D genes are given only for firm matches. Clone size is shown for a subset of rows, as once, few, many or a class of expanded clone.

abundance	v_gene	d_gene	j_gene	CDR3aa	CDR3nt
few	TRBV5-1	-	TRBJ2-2	CASSLERVGLTGELFF	TGCGCCAGCAGCTTGGAGAGGGTCGGTCTCACCGGGGAGCTGTTTTTT
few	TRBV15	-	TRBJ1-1	CATSSGVNTEAFF	TGTGCCACCAGCAGTGGGGTGAACACTGAAGCTTTCTTT
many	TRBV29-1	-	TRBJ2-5	CSVDIGPAQGTQYF	TGCAGCGTCGATATCGGACCGGCCCAAGGGACCCAGTACTTC
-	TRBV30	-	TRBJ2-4	CAWSRRGTLLNIQYF	TGTGCCTGGAGCCGTCGGGGAACCCTGTTAAACATTCAGTACTTC
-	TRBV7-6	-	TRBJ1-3	CASSLEDSSGNTIYF	TGTGCCAGCAGCTTAGAGGACAGCTCTGGAAACACCATATATTTT
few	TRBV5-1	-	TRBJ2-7	CASSLAPIYEQYF	TGCGCCAGCAGCTTGGCGCCTATCTACGAGCAGTACTTC
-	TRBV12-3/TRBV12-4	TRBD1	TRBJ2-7	CASSLAPQGAYEQYF	TGTGCCAGCAGTTTAGCCCCACAGGGGGCCTACGAGCAGTACTTC
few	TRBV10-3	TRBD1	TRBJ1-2	CAISDLVDRGYGYTF	TGTGCCATCAGTGATTTAGTGGACAGGGGGTATGGCTACACCTTC
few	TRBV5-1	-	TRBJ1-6	CASSFEESSYNSPLHF	TGCGCCAGCAGCTTCGAAGAAAGCTCCTATAATTCACCCCTCCACTTT
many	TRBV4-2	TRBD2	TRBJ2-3	CASSQEPSGSTDTQYF	TGTGCCAGCAGCCAAGAGCCTAGCGGGAGCACAGATACGCAGTATTTT
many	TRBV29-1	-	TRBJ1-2	CSVGSTGSGYTF	TGCAGCGTTGGATCGACAGGTTCAGGCTACACCTTC
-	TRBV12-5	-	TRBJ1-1	CASGLAGAAEAFF	TGTGCTAGTGGTTTGGCTGGGGCAGCTGAAGCTTTCTTT
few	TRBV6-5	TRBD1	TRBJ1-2	CASSYPGQGNYGYTF	TGTGCCAGCAGTTATCCGGGACAGGGAAACTATGGCTACACCTTC
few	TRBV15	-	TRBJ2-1	CATSRDVGLTYNEQFF	TGTGCCACCAGCAGAGATGTGGGATTAACCTACAATGAGCAGTTCTTC
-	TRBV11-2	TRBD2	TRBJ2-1	CASSSSGGRSYNEQFF	TGTGCCAGCAGCTCCAGCGGGGGGCGCTCCTACAATGAGCAGTTCTTC
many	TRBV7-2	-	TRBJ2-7	CASSLRDRAYEQYF	TGTGCCAGCAGCTTGCGGGACAGAGCCTACGAGCAGTACTTC
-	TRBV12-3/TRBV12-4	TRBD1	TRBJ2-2	CATWTGWNTGELFF	TGTGCCACCTGGACAGGGTGGAACACCGGGGAGCTGTTTTTT
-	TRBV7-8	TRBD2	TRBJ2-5	CASSFLAGGFQETQYF	TGTGCCAGCAGCTTTTTAGCGGGGGGATTCCAAGAGACCCAGTACTTC
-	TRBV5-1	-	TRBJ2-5	CASSIEGTASETQYF	TGCGCCAGCAGCATAGAGGGGACGGCCTCCGAGACCCAGTACTTC
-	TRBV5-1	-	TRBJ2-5	CASSLKVPWGPQETQYF	TGCGCCAGCAGCTTGAAGGTACCGTGGGGGCCTCAAGAGACCCAGTACTTC
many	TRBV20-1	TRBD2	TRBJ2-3	CSAIPGGPREGSDTQYF	TGCAGTGCTATCCCTGGGGGCCCCCGGGAGGGATCAGATACGCAGTATTTT
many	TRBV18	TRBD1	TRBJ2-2	CASSPRDSNTGELFF	TGTGCCAGCTCACCACGGGACAGCAACACCGGGGAGCTGTTTTTT
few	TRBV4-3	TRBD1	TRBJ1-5	CASSQQGAGMNQPQHF	TGCGCCAGCAGCCAACAGGGGGCCGGAATGAATCAGCCCCAGCATTTT
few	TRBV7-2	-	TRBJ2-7	CASSFTTGGGEQYF	TGTGCCAGCAGCTTTACGACGGGCGGAGGGGAGCAGTACTTC
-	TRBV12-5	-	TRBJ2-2	CASGSPDRVSTGELFF	TGTGCTAGTGGTTCCCCAGACAGAGTCAGCACCGGGGAGCTGTTTTTT
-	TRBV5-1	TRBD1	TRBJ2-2	CASSPYRGQLTGELFF	TGCGCCAGCAGCCCGTACAGGGGGCAATTGACCGGGGAGCTGTTTTTT
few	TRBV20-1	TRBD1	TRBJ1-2	CSALRGLNYGYTF	TGCAGTGCTCTCAGGGGGCTCAACTATGGCTACACCTTC
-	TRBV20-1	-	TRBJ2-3	CSARGLLPFSTDTQYF	TGCAGTGCTAGGGGTCTCCTTCCCTTTAGCACAGATACGCAGTATTTT
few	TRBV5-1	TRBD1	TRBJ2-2	CASSSPGTGALPFTGELFF	TGCGCCAGCAGCTCTCCCGGGACAGGGGCGCTCCCCTTCACCGGGGAGCTGTTTTTT
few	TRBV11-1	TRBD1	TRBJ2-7	CASSFPGQQREQYF	TGTGCCAGCAGCTTTCCGGGACAGCAACGCGAGCAGTACTTC
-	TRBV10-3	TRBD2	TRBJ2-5	CATLTSGGPQETQYF	TGTGCCACCTTGACTAGCGGGGGACCCCAAGAGACCCAGTACTTC
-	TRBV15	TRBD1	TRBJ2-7	CATGATGGPQYF	TGTGCCACCGGAGCTACAGGGGGCCCGCAGTACTTC
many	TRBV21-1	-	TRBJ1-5	CASSKGGQGNQPQHF	TGTGCCAGCAGCAAAGGAGGACAGGGAAATCAGCCCCAGCATTTT
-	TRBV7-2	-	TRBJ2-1	CASSLAFLRGVEQFF	TGTGCCAGCAGCTTAGCGTTCCTAAGAGGGGTTGAGCAGTTCTTC
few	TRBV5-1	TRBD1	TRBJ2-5	CASSGYGTDQETQYF	TGCGCCAGCAGCGGCTACGGGACAGACCAAGAGACCCAGTACTTC
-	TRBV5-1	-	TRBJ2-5	CASNQGGQETQYF	TGCGCCAGCAACCAGGGGGGGCAAGAGACCCAGTACTTC
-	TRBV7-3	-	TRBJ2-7	CAGAEAYEQYF	TGTGCCGGGGCAGAAGCCTACGAGCAGTACTTC
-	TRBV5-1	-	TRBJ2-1	CASSMGEDFYNEQFF	TGCGCCAGCAGCATGGGAGAGGACTTCTACAATGAGCAGTTCTTC
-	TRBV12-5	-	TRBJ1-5	CASGFDSLQPQHF	TGTGCTAGTGGTTTCGACAGTCTTCAGCCCCAGCATTTT
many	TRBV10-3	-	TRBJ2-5	CAISESIRGETQYF	TGTGCCATCAGTGAGTCGATACGGGGAGAGACCCAGTACTTC
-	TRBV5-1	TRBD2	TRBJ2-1	CASSMTSGGGNEQFF	TGCGCCAGCAGCATGACTAGCGGGGGAGGGAATGAGCAGTTCTTC
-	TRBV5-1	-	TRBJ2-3	CASSLRRGSSTDTQYF	TGCGCCAGCAGCTTGAGGCGCGGTTCTAGCACAGATACGCAGTATTTT
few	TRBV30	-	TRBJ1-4	CAWSVGGGYEKLFF	TGTGCCTGGAGTGTGGGTGGGGGCTATGAAAAACTGTTTTTT
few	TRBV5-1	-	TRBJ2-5	CASSPKGEEEETQYF	TGCGCCAGCAGCCCCAAGGGGGAGGAGGAAGAGACCCAGTACTTC
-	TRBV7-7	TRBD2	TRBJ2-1	CATRPKQKRETYNEQFF	TGTGCTACCCGCCCTAAACAAAAGCGGGAGACCTACAATGAGCAGTTCTTC
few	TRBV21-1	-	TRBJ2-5	CASSLEGVTQYF	TGTGCCAGCAGCTTGGAGGGTGTGACCCAGTACTTC
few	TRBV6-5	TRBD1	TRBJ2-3	CASSYSTGPSTDTQYF	TGTGCCAGCAGTTACTCGACAGGGCCTAGCACAGATACGCAGTATTTT
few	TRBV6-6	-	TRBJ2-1	CASTSWDEQFF	TGTGCCAGCACTTCTTGGGATGAGCAGTTCTTC